This TCR beta chain was sequenced during a study of blood T cell repertoires in COVID-19. In the study overall: Whether acute or convalescent, the COVID-19 samples came from the United States, Italy and Spain. Sources were T cells, B-cell-depleted T cells, or PBMCs; the material itself was cDNA or gDNA.

The data were produced by immunoSEQ multiplex PCR, yet TCRdb's version contains in-frame clones alone and is incomplete. The table has some 200,000 clones, 65% to 90% seen once; the top ten hold around 11%. Source material: PBMCs or T cells enriched from blood (not recorded which). This TCR was recovered from a man between 40 and 49 years old who had recovered from COVID-19.

The CDR3 loop is CASSLGGLGTEAFF. The CDR3 DNA follows: TGTGCCAGCTCACTGGGGGGGCTGGGGACTGAAGCTTTCTTT. The chain is built from TRBV18 and TRBJ1-1; the D gene is possibly TRBD1 (6 bases). V was cut by 4 bases and J by 5 bases, with 14 bases left in between. The CDR3 loop spans 14 amino acids. Germline V CDR1 and CDR2: KGHSH, LQKENI.